The TCR beta chain described here comes from a study of shared clonotypes between healthy human individuals. Sequencing was performed with immunoSEQ multiplex PCR; in TCRdb, only in-frame clones are kept and a portion is missing. The repertoire consists of millions of clones, with roughly 96% occurring once and the leading ten covering approximately 0.13%. Per germline, CDR1 SEHNR and CDR2 FQNEAQ (reference sequence). Trimming took 4 bases from V and 4 from J; bases not matched to a gene: 15. The CDR3 totals 17 residues. Sequencing was carried out using naive CD4+ T cells sorted from blood. Subset described: CD45RA+ positively selected. V is TRBV7-9 and J is TRBJ1-1, with 7 bases identical to TRBD1. The source of this sequence is a man younger than 30 in good health. CDR3 nucleotides: TGTGCCAGCAGCTCAGCGACAGGGACGATCAGACTCACTGAAGCTTTCTTT. Its translation is CASSSATGTIRLTEAFF.